The rows below give T cell receptor beta chains drawn from one sample of a study of neurological immune-mediated disorders. Each CDR3 protein gets one entry after TCRdb re-called the 5' RACE reads with MiXCR. The sample consists of under 100,000 distinct CDR3 sequences, less than 15% of them appearing once. Sequences were obtained from PBMCs. These receptors were taken from a female donor with HTLV-1-associated myelopathy (HAM/TSP). CDR3s include the opening cysteine and the closing phenylalanine or tryptophan. D genes are given only for firm matches. Size is stated for part of the rows, as once, few or many counts, or as a class when the clone is expanded.

v_gene,abundance,d_gene,j_gene,CDR3aa
TRBV5-1,many,NA,TRBJ1-2,CASSLDQIYGYTF
TRBV6-2/TRBV6-3,many,TRBD2,TRBJ2-1,CASSRLAGEEQFF
TRBV5-1,many,NA,TRBJ1-2,CASSLGLRGDGYTF
TRBV5-1,many,NA,TRBJ2-7,CASSLAIGGDLYEQYF
TRBV5-5,NA,TRBD1,TRBJ2-7,CASSLSGHRGLYEQYF
TRBV12-3/TRBV12-4,NA,TRBD1,TRBJ1-2,CASSQKGTGVVMSGYTF
TRBV12-3/TRBV12-4,many,NA,TRBJ1-6,CASSFEGGNNSPLHF
TRBV11-1,NA,NA,TRBJ1-1,CASSPGRGNTEAFF
TRBV5-6,many,NA,TRBJ2-5,CASSFSEGTSETQYF
TRBV5-1,many,NA,TRBJ2-7,CASSLIVGPTYEQYF
TRBV15,many,NA,TRBJ2-1,CATSMGYNEQFF
TRBV12-3/TRBV12-4,many,TRBD2,TRBJ2-1,CASGRGGTYNEQFF
TRBV7-2,NA,NA,TRBJ2-2,CASCSDTRELFF
TRBV5-1,many,NA,TRBJ1-5,CASSLDSPYQPQHF
TRBV6-1,NA,TRBD1,TRBJ2-4,CASSEAGTALAKNIQYF
TRBV4-1,many,NA,TRBJ2-1,CASSQATSSYNEQFF